This T cell receptor beta chain originates from a study of graft-versus-host responses after intestinal transplantation (dated by TCRdb to the early 2020s). For the wider study: The transplants that recipients received were multivisceral, liver-intestinal, or isolated intestinal. Rather than going through the commercial service, samples from a few later patients were sequenced in-house on an Illumina MiSeq and processed with MiXCR. Donor T cell macrochimerism was defined as a peak of at least 4% donor T cells among recipient peripheral blood mononuclear cells. All recipients received anti-thymocyte globulin induction followed by maintenance tacrolimus and steroids for two to four years. To identify alloreactive clones, pre-transplant mixed lymphocyte reaction products were sequenced and compared with unstimulated pre-transplant donor and recipient T cells. Graft-versus-host and host-versus-graft alloreactive T cell clones were tracked in the graft, circulation and bone marrow after intestinal transplantation using bulk TCR-beta CDR3 sequencing. The cohort enrolled around 23 intestinal transplant recipients including one retransplant, and a few patients lacking pretransplant specimens were excluded. What the authors observed across the whole study: The relatively low number and heterogeneity of intestinal transplant patients limited the conclusions. GvH clones turned up in recipient bone marrow, with some appearing earlier in ileal mucosa or blood, a pattern consistent with an intestinal mucosal origin. High GvH to HvG T cell clonal ratios were observed in the allografts of patients with donor T cell macrochimerism. Early after transplant, peak levels of circulating GvH clones were found to be associated with declines in HvG clones.

The library came from the immunoSEQ multiplex PCR assay. For most patients, high-throughput TCR-beta CDR3 sequencing of genomic DNA was performed by Adaptive Biotechnologies. The published analysis was carried out like this. TCR sequencing data for over 15 patients were retrieved from Adaptive's ImmunoSEQ software; three other patients were processed with MiXCR and VDJtools. Because the origin of CDR3 nucleotide sequences shared between donor and recipient could not be assigned, those sequences were removed. To count as alloreactive, a clone needed at least 2-fold expansion over unstimulated cells and a minimum CFSE-low frequency of 0.002% (template counts) or 0.001% (read counts). Clones were considered mappable if detected in sequenced pre-transplant spleen, lymph node, or MLR CFSE-low populations of the donor or recipient. Cumulative frequency of alloreactive clones was calculated as a percentage of all sequences weighted by copy number. TCRdb re-hosts the immuneACCESS table, in-frame sequences only. Its copies lack some clones; in the studies checked, an unresolved V gene accounts for under half of them, and the cause for the rest is not known. V and J calls and clone size come straight from that table; D and trimming were deduced from the DNA. The sample has 37,000 or so clones on record, 75% to 90% of them singletons. Roughly 18% of the sample belongs to the ten largest clones.

From the cysteine through the phenylalanine, the CDR3 covers 14 amino acids. This entry keeps only the CDR3 DNA: 42 bases, framed from base 1. Looking up the germline V gene (reference sequence) yields CDR1 SGHNT and CDR2 YYREEE. Trimming leaves V shorter by 3 bases and J shorter by 2 bases, with the junction holding 4 bases beyond the gene matches. Intraepithelial and lamina propria lymphocytes were isolated from graft specimens using dithiothreitol, EDTA incubations and collagenase D digestion. Bulk TCR-beta sequencing was performed on serial intestinal graft biopsy specimens collected as late as 600 days after transplant. Only a few counts were recorded for this clone. Its antigen is unknown. The sample holds no much larger clone one base away, and base qualities are not on file.

Sequencing used ileum tissue, obtained 204 days after intestinal transplant. The origin of this receptor is a human patient who received an intestinal transplant, so some T cells may come from the graft donor. The chain is encoded by TRBV5-4 joined to TRBJ1-2; 7 junctional bases match TRBD1. The CDR3 region: CASSYRGSNYGYTF. The nucleotide sequence is given as TGTGCCAGCAGCTACAGGGGATCGAACTATGGCTACACCTTC.